This TCR beta chain was identified during a study of response to subunit inactivated influenza vaccine. TCRdb redid the calling of the RT-PCR reads with MiXCR, one entry per CDR3 protein. The sample includes approximately 500,000 distinct CDR3 sequences, around 15% of them seen just once. CDR3 size: 16 residues. V shed 4 bases and J shed 0 bases, with 15 bases lying between them. From germline, CDR1 is MGHRA and CDR2 YSYEKL. This rearrangement joins TRBV4-1 to TRBJ1-1; D gene unclear. The sequencing here drew on PBMCs from blood, taken 11 to 12 days after vaccination. This TCR was recovered from a man in his forties or fifties who received an inactivated influenza vaccine. CDR3 DNA: TGCGCCAGCAGCCTGGAAGGCGGTCTAATGAACACTGAAGCTTTCTTT. Its translation: CASSLEGGLMNTEAFF.